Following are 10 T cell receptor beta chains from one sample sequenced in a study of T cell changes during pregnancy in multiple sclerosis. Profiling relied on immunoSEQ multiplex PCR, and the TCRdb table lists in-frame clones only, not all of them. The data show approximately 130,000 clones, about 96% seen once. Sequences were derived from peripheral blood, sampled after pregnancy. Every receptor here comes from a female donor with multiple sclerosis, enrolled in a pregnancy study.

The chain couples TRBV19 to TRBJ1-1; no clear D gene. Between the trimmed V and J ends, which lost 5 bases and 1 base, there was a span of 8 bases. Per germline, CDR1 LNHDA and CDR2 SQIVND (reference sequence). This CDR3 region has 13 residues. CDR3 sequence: CASSRSGNTEAFF. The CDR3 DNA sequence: TGTGCCAGTAGTCGATCAGGGAACACTGAAGCTTTCTTT.

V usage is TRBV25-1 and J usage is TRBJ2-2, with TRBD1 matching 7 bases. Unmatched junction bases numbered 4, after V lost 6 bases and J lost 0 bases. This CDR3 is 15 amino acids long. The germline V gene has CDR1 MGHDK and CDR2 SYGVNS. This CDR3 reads CASSPRGPNTGELFF. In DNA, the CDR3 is TGTGCCAGCAGCCCAAGGGGGCCGAACACCGGGGAGCTGTTTTTT.

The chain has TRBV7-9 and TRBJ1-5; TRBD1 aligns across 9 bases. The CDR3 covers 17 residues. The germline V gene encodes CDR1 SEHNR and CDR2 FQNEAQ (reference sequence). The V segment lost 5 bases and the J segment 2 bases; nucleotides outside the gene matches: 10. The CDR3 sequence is CASSPSRDRVGNQPQHF. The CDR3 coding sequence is TGTGCCAGCAGCCCTAGCCGGGACAGGGTAGGCAATCAGCCCCAGCATTTT.

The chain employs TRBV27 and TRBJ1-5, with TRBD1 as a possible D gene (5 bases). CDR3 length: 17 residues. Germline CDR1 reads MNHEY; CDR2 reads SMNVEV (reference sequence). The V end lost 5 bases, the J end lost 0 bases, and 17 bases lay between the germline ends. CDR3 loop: CASSPKKTGNSNQPQHF. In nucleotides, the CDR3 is TGTGCCAGCAGTCCTAAAAAAACAGGCAATAGCAATCAGCCCCAGCATTTT.

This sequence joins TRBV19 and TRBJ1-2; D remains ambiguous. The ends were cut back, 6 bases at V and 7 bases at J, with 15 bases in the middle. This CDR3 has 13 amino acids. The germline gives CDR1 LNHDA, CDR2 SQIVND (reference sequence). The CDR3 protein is CASRGRPGTGYTF. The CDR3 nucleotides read TGTGCCAGTAGGGGCAGGCCCGGCACTGGCTACACCTTC.

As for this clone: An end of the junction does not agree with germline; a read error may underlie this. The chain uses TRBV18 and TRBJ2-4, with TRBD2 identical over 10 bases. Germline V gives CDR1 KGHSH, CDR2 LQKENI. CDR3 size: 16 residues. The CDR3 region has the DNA TGTGCCAGCTCACCACCCAGCGGGAGGGCCAGAAACATTCAGTACTTC. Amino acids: CASSPPSGRARNIQYF.

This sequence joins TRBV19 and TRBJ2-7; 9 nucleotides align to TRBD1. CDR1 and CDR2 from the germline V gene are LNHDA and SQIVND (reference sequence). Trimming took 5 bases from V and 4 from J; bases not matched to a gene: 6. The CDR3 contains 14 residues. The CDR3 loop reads CASSLGTGLYEQYF. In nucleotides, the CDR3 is TGTGCCAGTAGTCTGGGGACAGGGCTATACGAGCAGTACTTC. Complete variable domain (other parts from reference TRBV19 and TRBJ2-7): DGGITQSPKYLFRKEGQNVTLSCEQNLNHDAMYWYRQDPGQGLRLIYYSQIVNDFQKGDIAEGYSVSREKKESFPLTVTSAQKNPTAFYLCASSLGTGLYEQYFGPGTRLTVT.

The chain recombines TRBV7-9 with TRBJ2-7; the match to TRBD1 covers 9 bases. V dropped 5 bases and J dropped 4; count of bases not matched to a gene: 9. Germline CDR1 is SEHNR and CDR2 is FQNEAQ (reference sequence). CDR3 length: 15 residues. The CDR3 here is CASSKTTGGKYEQYF. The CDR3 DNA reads TGTGCCAGCAGCAAGACGACAGGGGGAAAATACGAGCAGTACTTC. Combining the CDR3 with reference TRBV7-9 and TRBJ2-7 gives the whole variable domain DTGVSQNPRHKITKRGQNVTFRCDPISEHNRLYWYRQTLGQGPEFLTYFQNEAQLEKSRLLSDRFSAERPKGSFSTLEIQRTEQGDSAMYLCASSKTTGGKYEQYFGPGTRLTVT.

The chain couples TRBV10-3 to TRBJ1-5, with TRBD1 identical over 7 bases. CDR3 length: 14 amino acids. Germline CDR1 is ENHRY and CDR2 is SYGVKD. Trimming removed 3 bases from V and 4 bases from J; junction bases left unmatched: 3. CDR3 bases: TGTGCCATCAGTGAAACAGGGGCAAATCAGCCCCAGCATTTT. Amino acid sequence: CAISETGANQPQHF.

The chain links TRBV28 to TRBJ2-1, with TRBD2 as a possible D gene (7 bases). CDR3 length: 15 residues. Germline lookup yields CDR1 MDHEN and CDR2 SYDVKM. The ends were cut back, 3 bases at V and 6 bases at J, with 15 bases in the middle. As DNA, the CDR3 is TGTGCCAGCAGTTTCCTTCTAGGGGGGGGCAATGAGCAGTTCTTC. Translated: CASSFLLGGGNEQFF.